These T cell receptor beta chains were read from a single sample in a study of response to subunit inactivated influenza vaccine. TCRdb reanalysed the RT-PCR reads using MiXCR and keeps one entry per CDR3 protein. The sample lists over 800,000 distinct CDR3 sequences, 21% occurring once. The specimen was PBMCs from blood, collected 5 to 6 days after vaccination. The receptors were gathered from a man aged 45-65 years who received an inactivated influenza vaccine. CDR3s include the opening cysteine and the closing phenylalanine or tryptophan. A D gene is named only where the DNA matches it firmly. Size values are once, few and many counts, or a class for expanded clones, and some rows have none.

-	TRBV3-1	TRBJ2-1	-	CASSQDPGKGEQFF	TGTGCCAGCAGCCAAGATCCAGGGAAGGGTGAGCAGTTCTTC
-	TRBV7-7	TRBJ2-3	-	CASSLGTGISGLDTQYF	TGTGCTAGCAGCTTAGGAACAGGGATCTCCGGCCTAGATACGCAGTATTTT
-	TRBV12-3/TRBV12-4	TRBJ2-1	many	CASSLGSENEQFF	TGTGCCAGCAGTTTAGGGTCCGAAAATGAGCAGTTCTTC
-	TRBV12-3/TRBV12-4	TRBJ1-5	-	CASNMGDQPQHF	TGTGCCAGCAACATGGGGGATCAGCCCCAGCATTTT
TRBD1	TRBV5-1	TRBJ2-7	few	CASSLGPGTAYEQYF	TGCGCCAGCAGCTTGGGACCCGGGACAGCCTACGAGCAGTACTTC
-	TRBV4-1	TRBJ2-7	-	CASSQARDNSYEQYF	TGCGCCAGCAGCCAAGCCCGGGACAACTCCTACGAGCAGTACTTC
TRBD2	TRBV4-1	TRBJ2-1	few	CASSQDSSGTYNEQFF	TGCGCCAGCAGCCAAGATTCTAGCGGAACTTACAATGAGCAGTTCTTC
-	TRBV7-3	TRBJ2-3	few	CASSSSGLVSTDTQYF	TGTGCCAGCAGCTCCTCGGGACTGGTTAGCACAGATACGCAGTATTTT
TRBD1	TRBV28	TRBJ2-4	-	CASKGSGTEARNIQYF	TGTGCCAGCAAGGGTAGTGGGACAGAAGCCAGAAACATTCAGTACTTC
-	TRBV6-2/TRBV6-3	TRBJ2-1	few	CASSYALVGSRQFF	TGTGCCAGCAGTTACGCCCTTGTGGGTTCGCGGCAGTTCTTC
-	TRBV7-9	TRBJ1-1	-	CASSARDMRNVEAFF	TGTGCCAGCAGCGCACGGGACATGCGAAACGTTGAAGCTTTCTTT
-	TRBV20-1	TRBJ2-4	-	CSARDSGSNIQYF	TGCAGTGCTAGAGATAGCGGCAGCAACATTCAGTACTTC
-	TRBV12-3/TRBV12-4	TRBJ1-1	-	CASSLAGRVRNTEAFF	TGTGCCAGCAGTTTAGCAGGCAGGGTAAGGAACACTGAAGCTTTCTTT
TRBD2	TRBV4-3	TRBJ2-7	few	CASSQDSGLAGRSYEQYF	TGCGCCAGCAGCCAAGATTCAGGACTAGCGGGGAGGTCCTACGAGCAGTACTTC
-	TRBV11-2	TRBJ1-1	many	CASSYTQGSGTEAFF	TGTGCCAGCAGCTATACCCAGGGCTCAGGAACTGAAGCTTTCTTT
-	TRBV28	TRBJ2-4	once	CASSLQGYGNIQYF	TGTGCCAGCAGTTTACAAGGTTATGGGAACATTCAGTACTTC
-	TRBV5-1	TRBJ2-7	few	CASSLEGSRGVQYF	TGCGCCAGCAGCTTGGAGGGCAGCAGAGGGGTGCAGTACTTC
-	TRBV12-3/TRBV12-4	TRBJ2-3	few	CASSRQRTTDTQYF	TGTGCCAGCAGCCGCCAGCGGACCACAGATACGCAGTATTTT
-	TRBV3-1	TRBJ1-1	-	CASTRQAETFF	TGTGCCAGCACCCGACAGGCCGAAACTTTCTTT
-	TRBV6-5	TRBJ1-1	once	CASSYSLEANTEAFF	TGTGCCAGCAGTTACTCACTGGAAGCGAACACTGAAGCTTTCTTT
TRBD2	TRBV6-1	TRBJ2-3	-	CASSLEPGLAGGEDTQYF	TGTGCCAGCAGCCTGGAACCCGGACTAGCGGGGGGGGAAGATACGCAGTATTTT
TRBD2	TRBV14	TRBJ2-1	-	CASSQYPGLAEDNEQFF	TGTGCCAGCAGCCAATATCCTGGGCTAGCGGAAGACAATGAGCAGTTCTTC
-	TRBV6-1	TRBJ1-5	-	CASRGIGRGENQPQHF	TGTGCCAGCAGGGGTATTGGACGGGGTGAGAATCAGCCCCAGCATTTT
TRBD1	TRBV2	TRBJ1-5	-	CASRPGTGGSQPQHF	TGTGCCAGCAGACCCGGGACAGGGGGAAGTCAGCCCCAGCATTTT
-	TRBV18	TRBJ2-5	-	CASSPVFDGRETQYF	TGTGCCAGCTCACCGGTCTTCGACGGAAGGGAGACCCAGTACTTC
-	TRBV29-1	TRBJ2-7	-	CSVLGHGYEQYF	TGCAGCGTCCTGGGCCACGGCTACGAGCAGTACTTC
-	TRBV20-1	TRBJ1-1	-	CSARDPTDSTEAFF	TGCAGTGCTAGAGATCCTACAGACTCCACTGAAGCTTTCTTT
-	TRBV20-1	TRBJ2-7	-	CSAHRDLYEQYF	TGCAGTGCGCACAGGGATCTCTACGAGCAGTACTTC
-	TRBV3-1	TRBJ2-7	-	CASRAGPTYYEQYF	TGTGCCAGCAGGGCCGGGCCAACTTACTACGAGCAGTACTTC
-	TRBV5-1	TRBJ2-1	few	CASSLEQSSYNEQFF	TGCGCCAGCAGCTTGGAACAGAGCTCCTACAATGAGCAGTTCTTC
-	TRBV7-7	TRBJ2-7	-	CASSLVGRGHGYEQYF	TGTGCTAGCAGCTTAGTGGGACGGGGACACGGCTACGAGCAGTACTTC
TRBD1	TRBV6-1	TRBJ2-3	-	CAGQGVLADTQYF	TGTGCCGGACAGGGAGTGTTGGCAGATACGCAGTATTTT
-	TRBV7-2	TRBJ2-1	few	CASKREGASYNEQFF	TGTGCCAGCAAAAGGGAGGGGGCTTCTTACAATGAGCAGTTCTTC
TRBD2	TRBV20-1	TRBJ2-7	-	CSASDPDGRIYDEQYF	TGCAGTGCTAGTGATCCAGACGGGAGGATTTATGACGAGCAGTACTTC
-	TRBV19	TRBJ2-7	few	CASSISRRGAYEQYF	TGTGCCAGTAGTATATCAAGGAGGGGAGCCTACGAGCAGTACTTC
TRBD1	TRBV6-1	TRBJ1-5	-	CASRTGTVGNQPQHF	TGTGCCAGCAGGACCGGGACAGTCGGCAATCAGCCCCAGCATTTT
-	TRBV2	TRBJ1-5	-	CASTRGDVPNQPQHF	TGTGCCAGCACCAGGGGTGATGTACCCAATCAGCCCCAGCATTTT
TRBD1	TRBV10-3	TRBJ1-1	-	CATKTGGNTEAFF	TGTGCCACCAAAACAGGGGGCAACACTGAAGCTTTCTTT
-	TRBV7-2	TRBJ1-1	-	CASGQGLPGSEAFF	TGTGCCAGCGGGCAGGGTCTGCCGGGCTCTGAAGCTTTCTTT
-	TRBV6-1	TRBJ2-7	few	CASVRKGSYEQYF	TGTGCCAGCGTCAGGAAGGGCTCCTACGAGCAGTACTTC
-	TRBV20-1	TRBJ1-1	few	CSARDLNTEAFF	TGCAGTGCTAGAGATCTGAACACTGAAGCTTTCTTT